This entry lists 3 T cell receptor beta chains sequenced from one sample in a study of shared clonotypes between healthy human individuals. The data were produced by immunoSEQ multiplex PCR, yet TCRdb's version contains in-frame clones alone and is incomplete. This sample carries some 200,000 clones, 65% of them seen once, and the ten largest clones take around 10%. The material sequenced was memory CD4+ T cells sorted from blood. The subset is: CD45RA-negative fraction. All receptors come from a man aged 30-40 years in good health.

The chain uses TRBV28 and TRBJ1-1; D not resolved. The CDR3 has 14 amino acids. Germline V gene lookup returns CDR1 MDHEN and CDR2 SYDVKM. Here the CDR3 DNA reads TGTGCTACCCGGCCCCCGGGCCTGAACACTGAAGCTTTCTTT. Translation gives CATRPPGLNTEAFF.

This chain connects TRBV27 to TRBJ1-1, with D possibly TRBD1 on 5 matching bases. Trimming removed 4 bases at V and 3 bases at J, with 12 bases between. Germline V gives CDR1 MNHEY, CDR2 SMNVEV (reference sequence). This CDR3 contains 14 residues. CDR3 residues: CASSSQGIHTEAFF. The CDR3 region has the DNA TGTGCCAGCAGTTCTCAGGGAATCCACACTGAAGCTTTCTTT.

The chain is built from TRBV2 and TRBJ2-1; the match to TRBD2 covers 7 bases. This CDR3 contains 15 residues. The trim removed 3 bases at V and 7 bases at J, leaving 9 bases unmatched. CDR1 is SNHLY, CDR2 FYNNEI, per germline. The CDR3 DNA sequence: TGTGCCAGCAGTGAGTTGGCGGGAGAAGCGAATGAGCAGTTCTTC. Translating gives CASSELAGEANEQFF.